This T cell receptor beta chain is drawn from a study of T cell responses to AZD1222 COVID-19 vaccine. Profiled with immunoSEQ multiplex PCR; TCRdb holds only in-frame clones, not every one. The table records about 94,000 clones, around nine tenths of them present only once. The CDR3 is 15 amino acids. CDR1 LNHDA and CDR2 SQIVND come from the germline V gene (reference sequence). The germline V and J ends were trimmed by 5 bases and 6 bases, with 19 bases remaining between them. Sequences were derived from peripheral blood, sampled on day 0 of AZD1222 vaccination. The chain combines TRBV19 with TRBJ1-2, with D maybe TRBD1 (5 bases). This receptor was obtained from an adult in good health. The DNA for the CDR3 is TGTGCCAGTAGTCCCTCAGAAGGGGTTTTGCATGGCTACACCTTC. Encoded protein: CASSPSEGVLHGYTF.